A selection of T cell receptor beta chains follows, all from one sample in a study of cytomegalovirus exposure and HLA in healthy donors. Data came from immunoSEQ multiplex PCR; TCRdb stores just in-frame clones and leaves some out. The sample lists about 130,000 clones; approximately 80% were seen once. Material: PBMCs. The receptors shown here come from a man younger than 45 in good health and CMV-seronegative. Each CDR3 is given with its conserved first and last residue. Fields, in order: CDR3 DNA, CDR3 protein, V gene, clone size, J gene, D gene. A D gene is named only where the DNA matches it firmly. Clone size, where shown, is once, few, many, or a class for clones that have expanded.

TGTGCCAGCAGCTCCAGACTAGAAAATGAGCAGTTCTTC CASSSRLENEQFF TRBV7-2 . TRBJ2-1 .
TGTGCCAGTAGTAGCGGGACGCCATACGAGCAGTACTTC CASSSGTPYEQYF TRBV19 . TRBJ2-7 .
TGTGCCAGCAGTGAACGGAAAGCGGGAGGTCAGGATACGCAGTATTTT CASSERKAGGQDTQYF TRBV2 . TRBJ2-3 TRBD2
TGTGCCAGCAGCGTCCAGCCGGGACTAGCGGGAGTCGAGCAGTACTTC CASSVQPGLAGVEQYF TRBV9 few TRBJ2-7 TRBD2
TGTGCCAGCAGCCAGGGGACTAGCGGGATGTCAACGCAGTATTTT CASSQGTSGMSTQYF TRBV7-7 . TRBJ2-3 TRBD2
TGTTCCAGCAGTGGGACAGCGAACCCCTACGAGCAGTACTTC CSSSGTANPYEQYF TRBV7-9 . TRBJ2-7 TRBD1
TGTGCCAGCAGCCCTTCGAGGGCGGGACAGGGGTATTTT CASSPSRAGQGYF TRBV14 . TRBJ2-3 TRBD1
TGTGCCAGCAGCTTGGACAGGGTACTGACTGAAGCTTTCTTT CASSLDRVLTEAFF TRBV5-5 . TRBJ1-1 .
TGTGCCAGCAGCTTAAGACTCTCCAGCGGAGGCACCGGGGAGCTGTTTTTT CASSLRLSSGGTGELFF TRBV7-9 . TRBJ2-2 .
TGTGCCATCAACAACCGTATACGGGGCGAGCAGTACTTC CAINNRIRGEQYF TRBV10-3 . TRBJ2-7 .
TGTGCCAGCAGTTTTGTCCCCGGGTTGAACACTGAAGCTTTCTTT CASSFVPGLNTEAFF TRBV28 . TRBJ1-1 .
TGTGCCAGCAGCAGAGGACAGGGGAAGAGACCCTACAATGAGCAGTTCTTC CASSRGQGKRPYNEQFF TRBV9 . TRBJ2-1 TRBD1
TGTGCCAGCAGGGTCTTGGGTCCGACTACCGAGCAGTACTTC CASRVLGPTTEQYF TRBV2 . TRBJ2-7 .
TGTGCCAGCAGCTGGGGAGCGCTGGACCGCAACTATGGCTACACCTTC CASSWGALDRNYGYTF TRBV5-6 once TRBJ1-2 .
TGTGCCACCAGAGGATTAGCGGGAGGGTCAGATACGCAGTATTTT CATRGLAGGSDTQYF TRBV15 . TRBJ2-3 TRBD2
TGTGCCAGCAGCAGGACAGGGGAGGGGTACACTGAAGCTTTCTTT CASSRTGEGYTEAFF TRBV28 . TRBJ1-1 TRBD1
TGCAGTGCGATGTTCGAGGGTGGCTACACCTTC CSAMFEGGYTF TRBV20-1 . TRBJ1-2 .
TGTGCCAGCAGCTTAGGCGTCCAGGGGGCCAATGAGCAGTTCTTC CASSLGVQGANEQFF TRBV7-8 . TRBJ2-1 TRBD1
TGTGCCAGCAGCAGGACTAGGTCCAGGGGCGTTGGTGGCTACACCTTC CASSRTRSRGVGGYTF TRBV5-6 . TRBJ1-2 .
TGTGCCAGCAGCTTGACTGGATACACAGATACGCAGTATTTT CASSLTGYTDTQYF TRBV11-2 once TRBJ2-3 .